This T cell receptor (beta chain) was sequenced for a study of T cell responses to AZD1222 COVID-19 vaccine. General study results and limits: Spike-wide coverage was observed for vaccine-associated CD4 TCRs, with dominant responses at 160-218 and 743-854. Two AZD1222 doses significantly raised spike-specific TCR breadth and depth over controls. Recipients of AZD1222 seropositive at baseline numbered only 6 or 7.

Points on this clone: Its antigen remains unidentified.

This CDR3 region has 16 residues. The junction had 9 bases not matched to a gene; V was cut back by 2 bases and J by 4 bases. Method: immunoSEQ multiplex PCR; TCRdb's copy keeps in-frame clones and lacks some. The repertoire has roughly 270,000 clones, almost 95% of them found once; the top ten carry roughly 0.51%. The sample in question was peripheral blood, obtained 28 days after the second AZD1222 dose. V is TRBV23-1 and J is TRBJ2-3; 7 positions agree with TRBD1. TRBV23-1 has ORF status, its function being uncertain. The TCR comes from an adult who received the AZD1222 COVID-19 vaccine. CDR3 nucleotides: TGCGCCAGCAGTCAAATTAGCACAGGGGCCTCAGATACGCAGTATTTT. It translates to CASSQISTGASDTQYF.